The clone carrying this TCR beta chain has more than one count but fewer than ten. This sample is part of a study of cytomegalovirus exposure and HLA in healthy donors. PCR primers comprised 60 Vbeta and 13 Jbeta primers. This table comes from immunoSEQ multiplex PCR, and its TCRdb copy is limited to in-frame clones, with some not included. The sample consists of about 150,000 clones, under 75% of them appearing once. This clonotype originated in a woman aged 60 to 75 in good health and CMV-seropositive. Sample: PBMCs.

The CDR3 loop reads CATKGSANEQFF. DNA of the CDR3: TGTGCCACGAAGGGGTCCGCCAATGAGCAGTTCTTC. This chain links TRBV10-3 with TRBJ2-1; a possible D gene is TRBD1 (5 bases). This CDR3 is built from 12 residues. The V gene's germline CDR1 is ENHRY and CDR2 SYGVKD. The V and J ends lost 10 bases and 6 bases respectively, with 13 bases between them.